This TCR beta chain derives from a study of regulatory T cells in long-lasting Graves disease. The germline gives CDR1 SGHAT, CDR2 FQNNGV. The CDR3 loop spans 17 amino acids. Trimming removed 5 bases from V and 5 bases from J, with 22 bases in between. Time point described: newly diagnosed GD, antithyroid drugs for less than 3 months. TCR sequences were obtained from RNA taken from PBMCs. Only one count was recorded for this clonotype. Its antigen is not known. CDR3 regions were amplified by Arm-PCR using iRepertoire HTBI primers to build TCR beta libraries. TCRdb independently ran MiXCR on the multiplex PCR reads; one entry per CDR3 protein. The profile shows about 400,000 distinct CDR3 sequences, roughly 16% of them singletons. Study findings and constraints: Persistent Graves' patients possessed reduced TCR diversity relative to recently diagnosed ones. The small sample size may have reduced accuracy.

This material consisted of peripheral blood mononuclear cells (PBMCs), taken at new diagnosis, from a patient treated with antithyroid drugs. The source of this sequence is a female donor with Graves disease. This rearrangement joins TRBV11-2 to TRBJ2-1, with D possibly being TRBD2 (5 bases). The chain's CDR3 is CASSAGPAAVMNNEQFF. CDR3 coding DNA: TGTGCCAGCAGCGCCGGACCGGCAGCGGTGATGAACAATGAGCAGTTCTTC.